This T cell receptor beta chain was identified during a study of T-cell memory formation after mild COVID-19. Study results and caveats: Clones contracting over day 15 to 85 were CD4/CD8 balanced, with later expanders leaning CD4+. Mainly in CM and EM were contracting CD4+ clones; CD8+ were in EMRA. Memory sampled before infection contained some responding clones, suggesting cross-reactive memory joined.

Constant-segment primers were used for 5'RACE, and the resulting TCR alpha and TCR beta cDNA libraries carried sample barcodes and UMIs. TCRdb recomputed calls from the 5' RACE reads with MiXCR, one row per CDR3 protein. The sample includes some 290,000 distinct CDR3 sequences, 15% to 20% of them seen just once. The CDR3 is made up of 13 amino acids. V was trimmed by 1 base and J by 6 bases, leaving 10 bases between them. The germline gives CDR1 SGHTA, CDR2 FQGNSA. This clonotype was recorded a few times. Its antigen is still unknown. The sample consisted of PBMCs or a T cell subset sorted from them (not recorded which). This TCR derives from a man in his late teens or twenties who had mild COVID-19 (a few samples of this study predate the infection). Cell type and time point are not known. J is TRBJ2-7 and V is TRBV7-2; D remains unclear. The CDR3 is CASSLEGALEQYF. As DNA, the CDR3 is TGTGCCAGCAGCTTAGAGGGCGCACTCGAGCAGTACTTC.